The 14 T cell receptor beta chains below were found in one sample sequenced in a study of human T cells and chemical hapten exposure. TCRdb re-derived calls from the RACE reads in MiXCR, one entry per CDR3 protein. This sample has 150,000 to 200,000 distinct CDR3 sequences; roughly 14% occur once, and the top ten carry about 1.7%. Time point in this sample: patch test 1, 2 weeks after DPC sensitization. As to treatment: therapeutic diphenylcyclopropenone sensitization with weekly scalp DPC. The specimen was whole blood, collected in connection with sensitization to the hapten diphenylcyclopropenone (DPC). Receptor source: a woman in her twenties or thirties with alopecia areata. Some clones in this sample may be carry-over from other donors' samples.

This clonotype was recorded only once. The V and J genes are TRBV10-2 and TRBJ2-1; 9 bases line up with TRBD2. CDR3 length: 17 residues. The V gene's germline CDR1 is WSHSY and CDR2 SAAADI. V shed 6 bases, J shed 0 bases, and the junction held 9 bases outside the gene matches. The CDR3 is CASRDSGGLSSYNEQFF. DNA for the CDR3: TGCGCCAGCAGGGATAGCGGGGGATTAAGCTCCTACAATGAGCAGTTCTTC.

CDR3 DNA sequence: TGCAGCGTTGCGGCAGGGGGAAGGACTGAAGCTTTCTTT. As protein: CSVAAGGRTEAFF. The chain employs TRBV29-1 and TRBJ1-1; 7 bases are a match to TRBD1. CDR3 size: 13 residues. CDR1 and CDR2 from the germline V gene are SQVTM and ANQGSEA. Trimming at V came to 4 bases and at J to 5 bases, leaving 7 bases not matched to a gene. The full variable domain, rest sourced from reference TRBV29-1 and TRBJ1-1, is SAVISQKPSRDICQRGTSLTIQCQVDSQVTMMFWYRQQPGQSLTLIATANQGSEATYESGFVIDKFPISRPNLTFSTLTVSNMSPEDSSIYLCSVAAGGRTEAFFGQGTRLTVV.

The CDR3 is CASSAILGQTYEQYF. Here the CDR3 DNA reads TGTGCCAGCAGTGCAATACTCGGACAGACCTACGAGCAGTACTTC. The genes are TRBV28 and TRBJ2-7; D may be TRBD1 (6 bases). The V and J ends lost 5 bases and 2 bases respectively, with 16 bases between them. The CDR3 is 15 residues long. The germline V gene has CDR1 MDHEN and CDR2 SYDVKM. The full variable domain, completed using reference TRBV28 and TRBJ2-7, is DVKVTQSSRYLVKRTGEKVFLECVQDMDHENMFWYRQDPGLGLRLIYFSYDVKMKEKGDIPEGYSVSREKKERFSLILESASTNQTSMYLCASSAILGQTYEQYFGPGTRLTVT.

This clonotype was picked up a small number of times. The rearrangement joins TRBV20-1 to TRBJ1-1; 7 bases match TRBD1. The germline gives CDR1 DFQATT, CDR2 SNEGSKA (reference sequence). The length of the CDR3 is 15 residues. With 2 bases clipped from V and 0 bases from J, the junction kept 6 bases outside the gene matches. The DNA of the CDR3 is TGCAGTGCTAGAATGCCGGGACAGCTGAACACTGAAGCTTTCTTT. Encoded protein: CSARMPGQLNTEAFF.

This clonotype has at least ten counts. This chain links TRBV28 with TRBJ2-1; 7 positions agree with TRBD2. The CDR3 spans 12 residues. With V trimmed by 2 bases and J by 13 bases, 5 bases remained unmatched. Germline assignment: CDR1 MDHEN and CDR2 SYDVKM. CDR3 coding DNA: TGTGCCAGCAGTTTAATGGGGGAGGGTCAGTTCTTC. It codes for CASSLMGEGQFF.

This clonotype has only a few counts. The chain uses TRBV28 and TRBJ1-1; TRBD1 is a possible D gene (5 bases). The CDR3 sequence is 10 residues long. CDR1 and CDR2 (germline): MDHEN, SYDVKM. V was shortened by 7 bases and J by 10 bases, with 10 bases between the two germline ends. The CDR3 region has the DNA TGTGCCAGCACAGGGAGGGGAGCTTTCTTT. Protein product: CASTGRGAFF.

The chain links TRBV4-3 to TRBJ1-4; D gene uncertain. V lost 2 bases to trimming and J lost 5 bases, with 6 bases between them. The germline gives CDR1 LGHNA, CDR2 YSLEER. The CDR3 covers 13 residues. Here the CDR3 reads CASSQNRNEKLFF. CDR3 sequence (DNA): TGCGCCAGCAGCCAAAACCGAAATGAAAAACTGTTTTTT.

This clonotype showed up many times. The rearrangement uses TRBV7-2 and TRBJ1-1, with TRBD1 matching over 10 bases. Germline V gene sequence: CDR1 SGHTA, CDR2 FQGNSA. After removal of 1 base from V and 5 bases from J, the junction contained 4 bases not matched to a gene. The CDR3 has 15 residues. CDR3 DNA: TGTGCCAGCAGCTTAGGGGACAGGGGAAGAACTGAAGCTTTCTTT. It yields the protein CASSLGDRGRTEAFF.

This clonotype was recorded many times. The chain employs TRBV2 and TRBJ1-5; D is uncertain. Germline-derived CDR1 and CDR2 are SNHLY and FYNNEI. V was clipped by 3 bases and J by 3 bases, with 18 bases between them. CDR3 length equals 17 residues. CDR3 nucleotide sequence: TGTGCCAGCAGTGATGGTCCCCTTCACACCGACAATCAGCCCCAGCATTTT. This sequence encodes CASSDGPLHTDNQPQHF.

The chain carries TRBV29-1 and TRBJ2-5; 9 bases are shared with TRBD1. The V and J ends lost 4 bases and 5 bases, in that order; junction bases with no gene match: 11. Germline lookup yields CDR1 SQVTM and CDR2 ANQGSEA. The CDR3 consists of 15 residues. The CDR3 loop is CSVGDRTGAQETQYF. The CDR3 DNA reads TGCAGCGTTGGAGATAGGACAGGGGCCCAGGAGACCCAGTACTTC. The variable domain in full, completed from reference TRBV29-1 and TRBJ2-5, reads SAVISQKPSRDICQRGTSLTIQCQVDSQVTMMFWYRQQPGQSLTLIATANQGSEATYESGFVIDKFPISRPNLTFSTLTVSNMSPEDSSIYLCSVGDRTGAQETQYFGPGTRLLVL.

The V and J genes are TRBV6-5 and TRBJ1-6, with 9 positions matching TRBD1. This CDR3 comprises 13 residues. Germline lookup yields CDR1 MNHEY and CDR2 SVGAGI. J gave up 12 bases and V 2 bases, and 2 bases lay outside the gene matches. CDR3 residues: CASSYRDREPLHF. The CDR3 DNA is TGTGCCAGCAGTTACAGGGACAGGGAACCCCTCCACTTT.

A word on this clonotype: A junction boundary mismatches the germline segment, possibly from a read error. The V call is TRBV6-2 or TRBV6-3, the J call TRBJ2-1, with D tentatively TRBD2 (5 bases). This CDR3 is built from 16 residues. Per the germline V gene, CDR1 is MNHEY and CDR2 is SVGEGT. The CDR3 spells CASSYYPGLTYNKQFF. DNA of the CDR3: TGTGCCAGCAGTTACTATCCCGGACTCACCTACAATAAGCAGTTCTTC.

Ten or more counts support this clonotype. V gene TRBV20-1 combines with J gene TRBJ1-5, with TRBD1 matching 8 bases. The junction had 13 bases not matched to a gene; V was cut back by 6 bases and J by 6 bases. The CDR3 runs to 15 residues. Germline V CDR1 and CDR2: DFQATT, SNEGSKA (reference sequence). CDR3 loop: CSAPQQGDLGQPQHF. The CDR3 region has the DNA TGCAGTGCACCGCAACAGGGGGATCTGGGTCAGCCCCAGCATTTT.

The table lists this clonotype with a few counts. The V gene is TRBV7-2, the J gene TRBJ1-2, with D possibly TRBD1 on 5 matching bases. Germline V CDR1 and CDR2: SGHTA, FQGNSA. V was shortened by 3 bases and J by 4 bases, with 6 bases between the two germline ends. This CDR3 is built from 12 residues. The CDR3 sequence: CASSFDSYGYTF. In DNA, the CDR3 is TGTGCCAGCAGCTTTGACAGCTATGGCTACACCTTC.